The 15 T cell receptor beta chains listed next were all sequenced from one sample in a study of human T cells and chemical hapten exposure. TCRdb ran MiXCR on the RACE reads and lists one entry per CDR3 protein. The table lists roughly 30,000 distinct CDR3 sequences, 8.5% to 9.5% of them singletons. Sample time point: patch test 2, 6 weeks after DPC sensitization. Documented treatment: therapeutic diphenylcyclopropenone sensitization with weekly scalp DPC. The sequencing used whole blood, collected in connection with sensitization to the hapten diphenylcyclopropenone (DPC). The source of these receptors is a man aged 30-40 years with alopecia areata. Some clones in this sample may be carry-over from other donors' samples.

This clonotype was seen repeatedly, ten times or more. The rearrangement links TRBV7-9 to TRBJ2-1, with TRBD2 identical over 10 bases. The CDR3 runs 19 residues. In germline, CDR1 is SEHNR, CDR2 FQNEAQ (reference sequence). With 4 bases clipped from V and 0 bases from J, the junction kept 12 bases outside the gene matches. For the CDR3, the DNA is TGTGCCAGCAGCTCCCACGGTCGGCCTAGCGGGAGCTCCTACAATGAGCAGTTCTTC. It translates to CASSSHGRPSGSSYNEQFF.

This clonotype was recorded many times. The chain couples TRBV12-3 or TRBV12-4 to TRBJ2-4; D not certain. V was cut by 2 bases and J by 15 bases, with 11 bases left in between. This CDR3 has 11 residues. In DNA form, the CDR3 reads TGTGCCAGCAGTTTAAGTACTATACGGTACTTC. Translation: CASSLSTIRYF.

The V gene is TRBV20-1, the J gene TRBJ1-6; 9 nucleotides agree with TRBD1. The CDR3 sequence is 18 residues long. Trimming cost V 1 base and J 0 bases; bases outside gene matches: 7. Germline-derived CDR1 and CDR2 are DFQATT and SNEGSKA (reference sequence). CDR3 coding DNA: TGCAGTGCTAGAGCCTGGGGACAGGGAGACTCCTATAATTCACCCCTCCACTTT. This gives the protein CSARAWGQGDSYNSPLHF.

This clonotype was counted many times. The chain employs TRBV6-2 or TRBV6-3 and TRBJ1-1, with a possible D match to TRBD1 (6 bases). In germline, CDR1 is MNHEY, CDR2 SVGEGT. Deletions cut 7 bases from V and 10 bases from J, with 16 bases between. The CDR3 loop spans 12 amino acids. The CDR3 bases are TGTGCCAGCACCCAGGGGAACGGGGCAGCTTTCTTT. Amino acid sequence: CASTQGNGAAFF.

Ten or more counts support this clonotype. J is TRBJ1-5 and V is TRBV18; D is ambiguous. V gave up 1 base and J gave up 0 bases, with 13 bases separating them. Germline V gives CDR1 KGHSH, CDR2 LQKENI. The CDR3 consists of 17 residues. In DNA form, the CDR3 reads TGTGCCAGCTCACCACAGGACCGTTATGTTAGCAATCAGCCCCAGCATTTT. Its protein is CASSPQDRYVSNQPQHF. The full variable domain, its missing parts supplied by reference TRBV18 and TRBJ1-5, is NAGVMQNPRHLVRRRGQEARLRCSPMKGHSHVYWYRQLPEEGLKFMVYLQKENIIDESGMPKERFSAEFPKEGPSILRIQQVVRGDSAAYFCASSPQDRYVSNQPQHFGDGTRLSIL.

This clonotype was seen repeatedly, ten times or more. The rearrangement joins TRBV20-1 to TRBJ2-7; D possibly uses TRBD1 or TRBD2 (5 bases each). This CDR3 contains 15 residues. Germline CDR1 is DFQATT and CDR2 is SNEGSKA (reference sequence). Trimming cost V 3 bases and J 0 bases, with 15 bases left between them. The CDR3: CSARGVGSSSYEQYF. The CDR3 DNA reads TGCAGTGCTAGGGGGGTCGGATCCTCCTCCTACGAGCAGTACTTC.

The chain links TRBV6-5 to TRBJ2-5, with D unclear. This CDR3 region has 14 residues. CDR1 is MNHEY and CDR2 is SVGAGI in the germline V gene. V gave up 4 bases and J gave up 5 bases, with 14 bases separating them. CDR3 coding DNA: TGTGCCAGCAGTTTTGACCCGGGCTTCGAGACCCAGTACTTC. As protein: CASSFDPGFETQYF.

The sample holds a few counts of this clonotype. This chain connects TRBV11-2 to TRBJ2-1; no definite D call. Trimming shortened V by 5 bases and J by 9 bases, and 14 bases separated the two germline ends. There are 13 residues in the CDR3. Germline CDR1 and CDR2: SGHAT and FQNNGV. The chain's CDR3 is CASSPELRGEQFF. The CDR3 coding sequence is TGTGCCAGCAGCCCCGAGTTGCGTGGTGAGCAGTTCTTC.

V and J are TRBV5-6 and TRBJ2-3; possibly TRBD2 for D (5 bases). CDR1 is SGHDT and CDR2 is YYEEEE in the germline V gene. V lost 0 bases and J lost 4, with 12 bases in between. This CDR3 spans 15 amino acids. CDR3 protein: CASSLVREVADTQYF. DNA of the CDR3: TGTGCCAGCAGCTTGGTCCGGGAAGTGGCAGATACGCAGTATTTT. The whole variable domain, filled in from reference TRBV5-6 and TRBJ2-3, reads DAGVTQSPTHLIKTRGQQVTLRCSPKSGHDTVSWYQQALGQGPQFIFQYYEEEERQRGNFPDRFSGHQFPNYSSELNVNALLLGDSALYLCASSLVREVADTQYFGPGTRLTVL.

In this sample, this clonotype turned up once. The chain carries TRBV28 and TRBJ2-5; the D gene is possibly TRBD2 (7 bases). There are 14 residues in the CDR3. Germline V CDR1 and CDR2: MDHEN, SYDVKM. V lost 4 bases and J lost 5, with 14 bases in between. CDR3 sequence reads: CASSYGGRPETQYF. CDR3 bases: TGTGCCAGCAGTTACGGGGGGCGCCCGGAGACCCAGTACTTC. The variable domain in full, with the rest retrieved from reference TRBV28 and TRBJ2-5, is DVKVTQSSRYLVKRTGEKVFLECVQDMDHENMFWYRQDPGLGLRLIYFSYDVKMKEKGDIPEGYSVSREKKERFSLILESASTNQTSMYLCASSYGGRPETQYFGPGTRLLVL.

The sample holds many counts of this clonotype. The chain couples TRBV15 to TRBJ1-6; D is ambiguous. V lost 0 bases and J lost 10, with 13 bases in between. This CDR3 is built from 15 residues. Germline values: CDR1 LNHNV, CDR2 YYDKDF (reference sequence). The CDR3 region has the DNA TGTGCCACCAGCAGAGATCGGCGGGGAGAGTCACCCCTCCACTTT. This translates into CATSRDRRGESPLHF.

The sample holds many counts of this clonotype. The rearrangement uses TRBV19 and TRBJ2-5; 8 bases are shared with TRBD1. Germline V gene lookup returns CDR1 LNHDA and CDR2 SQIVND (reference sequence). The V gene end was trimmed by 6 bases and the J gene end by 0 bases; junction bases not matched to a gene: 9. The CDR3 has 16 amino acids. The CDR3 sequence: CASRMAGTGYQETQYF. The CDR3 DNA sequence: TGTGCCAGTAGAATGGCCGGGACAGGATACCAAGAGACCCAGTACTTC. The full variable domain, in which reference TRBV19 and TRBJ2-5 provide the parts outside the CDR3, is DGGITQSPKYLFRKEGQNVTLSCEQNLNHDAMYWYRQDPGQGLRLIYYSQIVNDFQKGDIAEGYSVSREKKESFPLTVTSAQKNPTAFYLCASRMAGTGYQETQYFGPGTRLLVL.

This clonotype has more than one count but fewer than ten. The rearrangement joins TRBV19 to TRBJ1-6; D not certain. The CDR3 runs to 15 residues. The germline gives CDR1 LNHDA, CDR2 SQIVND (reference sequence). Trimming cost V 7 bases and J 6 bases, with 16 bases left between them. The CDR3 sequence is CASTFGREGNSPLHF. The CDR3 DNA reads as TGTGCCAGTACCTTCGGGAGGGAAGGTAATTCACCCCTCCACTTT.

This clonotype occurred many times. The chain links TRBV6-1 to TRBJ2-7; D perhaps matches TRBD1 (6 bases). Germline values: CDR1 MNHNS, CDR2 SASEGT. V lost 6 bases and J 7 bases, leaving 13 bases between the germline ends. CDR3 length: 12 amino acids. CDR3 amino acids: CASSYRVLEQYF. The CDR3 DNA is TGTGCCAGCAGCTACAGGGTTCTGGAGCAGTACTTC.

In its sample, this clonotype was seen a few times. This chain links TRBV11-1 with TRBJ2-2, with D unresolved. This CDR3 comprises 12 residues. In germline, CDR1 is SGHAT, CDR2 FQDESV (reference sequence). V lost 5 bases to trimming and J lost 10 bases, with 11 bases between them. The DNA of the CDR3 is TGTGCCAGCAGCCCTTACGGTGCGGAGCTGTTTTTT. This sequence encodes CASSPYGAELFF.